The clone carrying this T cell receptor (beta chain) was seen just once. Its antigen remains unidentified. These data come from a study of cytomegalovirus exposure and HLA in healthy donors. Across the study: HLA-typed donors were the source of 83 million or so unique TCRs, which an early data release held. Study-level points and caveats: TCR beta chain V- and J-gene trimming was linked, in a later analysis, to a missense variant in DCLRE1C. Judged likely to be a sequencing artifact was a cluster of highly shared sequence variants.

This PCR relied on a set of 60 Vbeta primers and 13 Jbeta primers. The assay was immunoSEQ multiplex PCR, and TCRdb's table has in-frame clones only and misses some. The sample includes 200,000 to 250,000 clones, around 89% of them seen just once. The V gene's germline CDR1 is LGHNA and CDR2 YSLEER. With V trimmed by 2 bases and J by 5 bases, 13 bases remained unmatched. CDR3 size: 18 residues. Sequencing was done on a sample of PBMCs. The receptor was isolated from a woman aged 18 to 35 in good health and CMV-seronegative. The chain is built from TRBV4-3 and TRBJ2-1, with TRBD2 matching over 9 bases. This CDR3 is CASSQSPAGLAGNNEQFF. In nucleotides, the CDR3 is TGCGCCAGCAGCCAATCCCCGGCCGGGCTAGCGGGAAACAATGAGCAGTTCTTC.